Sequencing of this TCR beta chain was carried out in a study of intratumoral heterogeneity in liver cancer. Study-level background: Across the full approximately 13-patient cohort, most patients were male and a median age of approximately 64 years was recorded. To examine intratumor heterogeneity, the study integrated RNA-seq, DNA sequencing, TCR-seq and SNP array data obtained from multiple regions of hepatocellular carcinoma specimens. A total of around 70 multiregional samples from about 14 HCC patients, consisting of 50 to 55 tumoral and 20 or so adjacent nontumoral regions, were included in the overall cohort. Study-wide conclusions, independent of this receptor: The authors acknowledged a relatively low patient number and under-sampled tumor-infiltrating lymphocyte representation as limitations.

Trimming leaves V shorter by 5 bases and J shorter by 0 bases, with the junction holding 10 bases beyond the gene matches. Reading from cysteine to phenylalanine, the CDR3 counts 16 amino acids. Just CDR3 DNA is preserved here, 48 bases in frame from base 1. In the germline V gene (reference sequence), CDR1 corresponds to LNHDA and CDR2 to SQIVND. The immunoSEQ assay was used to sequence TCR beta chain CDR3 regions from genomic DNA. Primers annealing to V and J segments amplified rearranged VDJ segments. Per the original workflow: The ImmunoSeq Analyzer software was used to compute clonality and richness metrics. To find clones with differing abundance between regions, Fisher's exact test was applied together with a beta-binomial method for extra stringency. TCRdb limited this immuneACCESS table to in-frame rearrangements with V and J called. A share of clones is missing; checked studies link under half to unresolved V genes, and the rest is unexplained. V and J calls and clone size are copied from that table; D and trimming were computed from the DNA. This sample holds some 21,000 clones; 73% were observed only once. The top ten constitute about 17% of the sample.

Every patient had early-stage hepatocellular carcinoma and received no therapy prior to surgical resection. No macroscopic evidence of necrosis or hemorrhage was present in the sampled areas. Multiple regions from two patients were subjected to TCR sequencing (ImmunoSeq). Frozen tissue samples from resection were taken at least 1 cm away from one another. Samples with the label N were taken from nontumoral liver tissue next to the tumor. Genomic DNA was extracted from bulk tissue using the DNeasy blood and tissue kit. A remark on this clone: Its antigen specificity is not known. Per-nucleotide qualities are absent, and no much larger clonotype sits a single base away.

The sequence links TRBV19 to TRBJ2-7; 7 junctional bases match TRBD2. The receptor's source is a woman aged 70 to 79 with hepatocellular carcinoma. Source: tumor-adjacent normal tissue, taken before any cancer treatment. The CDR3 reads CASSPQGLPYSYEQYF. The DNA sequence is TGTGCCAGTAGTCCGCAGGGACTACCCTACTCCTACGAGCAGTACTTC.